This T cell receptor beta chain comes out of a study of identical twins. Germline V gene data show CDR1 as ENHRY and CDR2 as SYGVKD. After removal of 2 bases from V and 11 bases from J, the junction contained 11 bases not matched to a gene. This CDR3 comprises 15 residues. Turning to this clonotype: Its antigen is as yet unknown.

A single record per CDR3 protein comes from TCRdb applying MiXCR to the 5' RACE reads. The table has some 1,700,000 distinct CDR3 sequences, around a third seen once. Overall study results and limits: Fewer insertions characterized abundant cord blood beta clonotypes, whereas memory repertoires showed none.

The chain employs TRBV10-3 and TRBJ1-4; 7 bases map to TRBD1. The clonotype was recovered from a newborn girl in good health. Sequences were obtained from cord blood. CDR3 DNA sequence: TGTGCCATCAGTGAGGGGACAGAGGTCGGTGGGAAACTGTTTTTT. Translating gives CAISEGTEVGGKLFF.